This T cell receptor beta chain came from a study of blood T cells in healthy people across ages. Points from the study as a whole: The fall in TCR beta diversity per million T cells was roughly linear with age. More naive CD4+ cells and higher diversity were found in long-lived than in aged donors.

This clonotype was detected only a few times. What it recognizes is unknown. Each sample yielded at least 6 million isolated PBMCs. V shed 5 bases, J shed 11 bases, and the junction held 10 bases outside the gene matches. CDR1 and CDR2 (germline): LNHNV, YYDKDF (reference sequence). The CDR3 spans 13 residues. For the second PCR, which ran for about 6 to 11 cycles, a sample-barcoded 5' primer and a J-beta primer mix were used. One entry per CDR3 protein, called by TCRdb with MiXCR from the 5' RACE reads. The data contain 1.5 million to 2 million distinct CDR3 sequences, about 28% of them singletons. The J gene is TRBJ2-5, the V gene TRBV15, with 8 bases aligning to TRBD1. This TCR came from a woman in her twenties or thirties in good health. The sequencing sample was made of blood. The CDR3 loop reads CATSGSGGNEQYF. The DNA of the CDR3 is TGTGCCACCAGCGGTTCAGGGGGCAATGAGCAGTACTTC.